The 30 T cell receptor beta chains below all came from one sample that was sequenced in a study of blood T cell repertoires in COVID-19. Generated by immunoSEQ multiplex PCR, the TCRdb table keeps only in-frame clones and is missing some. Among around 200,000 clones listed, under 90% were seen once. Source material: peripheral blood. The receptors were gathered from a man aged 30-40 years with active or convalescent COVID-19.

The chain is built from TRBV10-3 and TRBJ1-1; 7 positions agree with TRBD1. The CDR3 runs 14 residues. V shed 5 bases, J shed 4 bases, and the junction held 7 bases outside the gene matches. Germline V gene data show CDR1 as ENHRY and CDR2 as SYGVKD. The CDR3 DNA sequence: TGTGCCATCAGTCGAGGGGGCGTGATCACTGAAGCTTTCTTT. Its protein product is CAISRGGVITEAFF.

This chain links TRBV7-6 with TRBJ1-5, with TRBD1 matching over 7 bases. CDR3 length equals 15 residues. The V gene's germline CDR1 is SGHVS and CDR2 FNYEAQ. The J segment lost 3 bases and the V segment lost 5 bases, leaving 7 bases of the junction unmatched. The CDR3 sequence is CASSTETGFNQPQHF. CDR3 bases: TGTGCCAGCAGCACAGAGACAGGGTTCAATCAGCCCCAGCATTTT.

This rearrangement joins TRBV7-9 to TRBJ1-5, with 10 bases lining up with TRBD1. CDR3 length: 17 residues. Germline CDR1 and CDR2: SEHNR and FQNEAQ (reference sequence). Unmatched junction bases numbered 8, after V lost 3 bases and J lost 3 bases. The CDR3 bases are TGTGCCAGCAGCTTGGAGGGGACAGGGGCCGACAATCAGCCCCAGCATTTT. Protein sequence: CASSLEGTGADNQPQHF.

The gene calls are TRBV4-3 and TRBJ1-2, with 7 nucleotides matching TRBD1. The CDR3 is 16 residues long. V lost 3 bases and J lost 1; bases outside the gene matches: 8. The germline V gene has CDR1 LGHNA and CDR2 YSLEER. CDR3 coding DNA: TGCGCCAGCAGCCAGTCTATGACAGGGATTAACTATGGCTACACCTTC. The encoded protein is CASSQSMTGINYGYTF.

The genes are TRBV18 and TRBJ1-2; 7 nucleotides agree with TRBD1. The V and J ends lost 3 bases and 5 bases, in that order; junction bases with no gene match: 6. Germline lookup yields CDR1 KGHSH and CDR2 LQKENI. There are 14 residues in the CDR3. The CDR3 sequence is CASSPEGQAYGYTF. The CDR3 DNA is TGTGCCAGCTCACCTGAAGGACAGGCGTATGGCTACACCTTC. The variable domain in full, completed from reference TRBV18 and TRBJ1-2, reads NAGVMQNPRHLVRRRGQEARLRCSPMKGHSHVYWYRQLPEEGLKFMVYLQKENIIDESGMPKERFSAEFPKEGPSILRIQQVVRGDSAAYFCASSPEGQAYGYTFGSGTRLTVV.

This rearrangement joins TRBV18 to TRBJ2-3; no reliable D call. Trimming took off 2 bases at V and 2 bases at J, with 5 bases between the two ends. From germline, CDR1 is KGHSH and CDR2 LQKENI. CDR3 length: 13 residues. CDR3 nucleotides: TGTGCCAGCTCACCAGAGGACACAGATACGCAGTATTTT. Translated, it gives CASSPEDTDTQYF.

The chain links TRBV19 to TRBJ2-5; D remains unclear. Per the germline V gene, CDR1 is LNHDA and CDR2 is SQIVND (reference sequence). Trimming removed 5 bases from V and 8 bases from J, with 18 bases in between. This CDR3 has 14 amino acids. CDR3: CASSLSNPIETQYF. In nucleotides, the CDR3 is TGTGCCAGTAGTCTAAGTAACCCTATAGAAACCCAGTACTTC.

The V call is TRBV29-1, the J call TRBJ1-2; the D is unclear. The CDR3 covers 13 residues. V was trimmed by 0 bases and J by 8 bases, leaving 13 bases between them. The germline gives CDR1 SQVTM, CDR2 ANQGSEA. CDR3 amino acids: CSVEDGLEEGYTF. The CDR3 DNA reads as TGCAGCGTTGAAGATGGGTTAGAGGAAGGCTACACCTTC.

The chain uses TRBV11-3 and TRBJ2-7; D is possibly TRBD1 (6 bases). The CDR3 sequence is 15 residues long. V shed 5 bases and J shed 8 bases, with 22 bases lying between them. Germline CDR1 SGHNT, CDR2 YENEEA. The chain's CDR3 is CASSPVGTFGQKQYF. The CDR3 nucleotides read TGTGCCAGCAGCCCCGTAGGGACATTCGGGCAAAAGCAGTACTTC.

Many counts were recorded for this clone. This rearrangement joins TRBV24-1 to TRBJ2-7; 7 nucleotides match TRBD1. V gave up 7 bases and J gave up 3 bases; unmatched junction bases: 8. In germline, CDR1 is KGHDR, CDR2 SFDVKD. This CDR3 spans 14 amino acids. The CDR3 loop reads CATSETGALYEQYF. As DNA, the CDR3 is TGTGCCACCAGCGAAACAGGGGCCCTCTACGAGCAGTACTTC.

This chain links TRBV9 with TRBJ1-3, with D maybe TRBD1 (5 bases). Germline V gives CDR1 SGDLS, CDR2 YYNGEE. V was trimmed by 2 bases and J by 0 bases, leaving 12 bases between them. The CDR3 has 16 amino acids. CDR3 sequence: CASSVLGGGSGNTIYF. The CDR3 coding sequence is TGTGCCAGCAGCGTCCTTGGCGGGGGCTCTGGAAACACCATATATTTT.

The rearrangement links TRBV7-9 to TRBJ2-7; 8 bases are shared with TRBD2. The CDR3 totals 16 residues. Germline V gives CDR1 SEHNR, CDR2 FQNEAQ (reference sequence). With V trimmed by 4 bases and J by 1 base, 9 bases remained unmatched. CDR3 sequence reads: CASSSTTGTSSYEQYF. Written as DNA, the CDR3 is TGTGCCAGCAGCTCCACCACCGGGACTAGTTCCTACGAGCAGTACTTC.

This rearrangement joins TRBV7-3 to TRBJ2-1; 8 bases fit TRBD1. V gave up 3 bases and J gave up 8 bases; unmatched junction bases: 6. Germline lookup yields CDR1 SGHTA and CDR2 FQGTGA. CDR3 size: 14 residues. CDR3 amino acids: CASSFQGAADEQFF. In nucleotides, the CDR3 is TGTGCCAGCAGCTTTCAGGGGGCAGCGGATGAGCAGTTCTTC. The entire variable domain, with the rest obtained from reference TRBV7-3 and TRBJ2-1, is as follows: GAGVSQTPSNKVTEKGKYVELRCDPISGHTALYWYRQSLGQGPEFLIYFQGTGAADDSGLPNDRFFAVRPEGSVSTLKIQRTERGDSAVYLCASSFQGAADEQFFGPGTRLTVL.

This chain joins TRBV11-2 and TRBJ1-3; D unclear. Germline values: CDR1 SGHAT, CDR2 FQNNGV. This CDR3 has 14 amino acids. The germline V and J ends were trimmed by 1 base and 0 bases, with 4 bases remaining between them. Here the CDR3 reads CASSLALSGNTIYF. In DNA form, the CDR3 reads TGTGCCAGCAGCTTAGCCCTCTCTGGAAACACCATATATTTT.

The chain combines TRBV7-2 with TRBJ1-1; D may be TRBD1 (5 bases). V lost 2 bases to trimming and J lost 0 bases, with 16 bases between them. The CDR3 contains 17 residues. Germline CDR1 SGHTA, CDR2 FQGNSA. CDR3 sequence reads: CASSLIRQGLLNTEAFF. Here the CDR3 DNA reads TGTGCCAGCAGCTTAATTCGCCAGGGACTCTTGAACACTGAAGCTTTCTTT.

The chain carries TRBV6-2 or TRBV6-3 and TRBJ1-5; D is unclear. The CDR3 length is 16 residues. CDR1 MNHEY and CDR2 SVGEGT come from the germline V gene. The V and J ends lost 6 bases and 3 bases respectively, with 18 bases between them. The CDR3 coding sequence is TGTGCCAGCAGCCAGTCCGGCACAGACTACAATCAGCCCCAGCATTTT. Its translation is CASSQSGTDYNQPQHF.

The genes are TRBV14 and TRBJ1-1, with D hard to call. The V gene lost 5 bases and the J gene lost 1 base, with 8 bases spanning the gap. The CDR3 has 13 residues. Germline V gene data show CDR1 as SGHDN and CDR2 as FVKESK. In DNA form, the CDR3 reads TGTGCCAGCAGCTCCGGGAGGAACACTGAAGCTTTCTTT. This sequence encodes CASSSGRNTEAFF.

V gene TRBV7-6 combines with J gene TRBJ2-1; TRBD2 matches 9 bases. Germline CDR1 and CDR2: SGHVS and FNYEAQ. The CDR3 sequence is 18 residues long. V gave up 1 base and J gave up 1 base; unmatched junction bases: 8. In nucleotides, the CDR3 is TGTGCCAGCAGCTTAGTGTCGACTAGCGGCCTATCCTACAATGAGCAGTTCTTC. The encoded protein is CASSLVSTSGLSYNEQFF. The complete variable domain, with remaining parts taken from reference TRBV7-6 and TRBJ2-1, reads GAGVSQSPRYKVTKRGQDVALRCDPISGHVSLYWYRQALGQGPEFLTYFNYEAQQDKSGLPNDRFSAERPEGSISTLTIQRTEQRDSAMYRCASSLVSTSGLSYNEQFFGPGTRLTVL.

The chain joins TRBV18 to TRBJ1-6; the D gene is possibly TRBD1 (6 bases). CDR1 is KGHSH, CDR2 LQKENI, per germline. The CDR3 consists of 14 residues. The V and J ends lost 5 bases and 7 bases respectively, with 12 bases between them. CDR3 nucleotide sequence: TGTGCCAGCTCAGATGACAGGACAAATTCACCCCTCCACTTT. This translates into CASSDDRTNSPLHF.

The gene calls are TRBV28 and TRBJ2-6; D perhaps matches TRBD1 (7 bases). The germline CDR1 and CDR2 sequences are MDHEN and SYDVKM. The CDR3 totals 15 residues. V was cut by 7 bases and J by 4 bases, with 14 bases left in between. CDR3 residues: CASNWRGRGANVLTF. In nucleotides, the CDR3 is TGTGCCAGCAATTGGAGGGGGCGCGGGGCCAACGTCCTGACTTTC.

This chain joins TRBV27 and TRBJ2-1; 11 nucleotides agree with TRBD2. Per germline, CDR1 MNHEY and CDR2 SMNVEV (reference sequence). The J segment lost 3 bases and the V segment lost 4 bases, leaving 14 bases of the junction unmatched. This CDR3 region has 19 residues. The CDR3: CASSSSDLLAGELYNEQFF. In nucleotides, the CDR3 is TGTGCCAGCAGTTCCTCCGACCTACTAGCGGGGGAGCTCTACAATGAGCAGTTCTTC.

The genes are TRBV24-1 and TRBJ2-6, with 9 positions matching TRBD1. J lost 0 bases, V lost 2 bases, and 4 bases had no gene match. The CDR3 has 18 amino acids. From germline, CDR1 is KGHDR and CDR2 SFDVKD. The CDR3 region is CATSDSGTGLSGANVLTF. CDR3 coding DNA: TGTGCCACCAGTGATTCCGGGACAGGGCTCTCTGGGGCCAACGTCCTGACTTTC.

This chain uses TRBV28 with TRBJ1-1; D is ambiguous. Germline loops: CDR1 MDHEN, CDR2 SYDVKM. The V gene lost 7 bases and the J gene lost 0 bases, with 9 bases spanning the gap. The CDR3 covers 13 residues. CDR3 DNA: TGTGCCAGCACTCTGGACTTGAACACTGAAGCTTTCTTT. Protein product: CASTLDLNTEAFF. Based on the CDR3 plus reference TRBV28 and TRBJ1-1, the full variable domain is DVKVTQSSRYLVKRTGEKVFLECVQDMDHENMFWYRQDPGLGLRLIYFSYDVKMKEKGDIPEGYSVSREKKERFSLILESASTNQTSMYLCASTLDLNTEAFFGQGTRLTVV.

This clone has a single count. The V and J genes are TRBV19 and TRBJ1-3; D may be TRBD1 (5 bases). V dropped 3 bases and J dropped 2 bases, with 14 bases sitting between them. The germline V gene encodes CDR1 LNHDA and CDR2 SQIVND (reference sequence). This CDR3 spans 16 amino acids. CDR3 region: CASSMMGRGAGNTIYF. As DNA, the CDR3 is TGTGCCAGTAGTATGATGGGGAGGGGTGCTGGAAACACCATATATTTT.

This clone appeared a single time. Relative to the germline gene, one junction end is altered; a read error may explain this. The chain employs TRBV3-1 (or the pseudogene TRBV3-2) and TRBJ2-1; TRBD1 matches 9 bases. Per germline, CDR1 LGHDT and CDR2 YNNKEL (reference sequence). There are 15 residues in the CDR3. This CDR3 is CASSQDFGTGHEQFF. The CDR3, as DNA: TGTGCCAGCAGCCAAGATTTTGGGACAGGGCATGAACAGTTCTTC.

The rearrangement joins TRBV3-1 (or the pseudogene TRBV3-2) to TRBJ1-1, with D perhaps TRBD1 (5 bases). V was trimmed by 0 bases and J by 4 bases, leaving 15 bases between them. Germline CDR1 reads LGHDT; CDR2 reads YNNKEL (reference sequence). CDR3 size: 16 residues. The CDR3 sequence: CASSQDHGRGGTEAFF. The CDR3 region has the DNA TGTGCCAGCAGCCAAGATCATGGTCGGGGGGGCACTGAAGCTTTCTTT.

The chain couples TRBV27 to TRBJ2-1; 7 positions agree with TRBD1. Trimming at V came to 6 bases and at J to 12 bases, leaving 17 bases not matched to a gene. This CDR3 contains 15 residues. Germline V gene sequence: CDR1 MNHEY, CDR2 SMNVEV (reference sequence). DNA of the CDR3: TGTGCCAGCAGCCCCGGGACAGAGACATCGAGGGGGCAGTTCTTC. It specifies CASSPGTETSRGQFF.

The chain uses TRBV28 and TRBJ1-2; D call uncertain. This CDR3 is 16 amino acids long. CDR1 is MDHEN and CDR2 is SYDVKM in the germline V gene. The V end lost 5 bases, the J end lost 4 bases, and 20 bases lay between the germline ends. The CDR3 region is CASSPLPVGRGYGYTF. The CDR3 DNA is TGTGCCAGCAGTCCCCTACCCGTGGGTCGGGGCTATGGCTACACCTTC.

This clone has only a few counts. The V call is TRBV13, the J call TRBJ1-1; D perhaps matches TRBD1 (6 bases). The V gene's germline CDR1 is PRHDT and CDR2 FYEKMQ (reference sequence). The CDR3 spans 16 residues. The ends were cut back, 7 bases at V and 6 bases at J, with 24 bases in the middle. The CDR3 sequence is CASTSNHGGRGAEAFF. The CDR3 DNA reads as TGTGCCAGCACCTCAAACCATGGTGGCAGGGGAGCTGAAGCTTTCTTT.

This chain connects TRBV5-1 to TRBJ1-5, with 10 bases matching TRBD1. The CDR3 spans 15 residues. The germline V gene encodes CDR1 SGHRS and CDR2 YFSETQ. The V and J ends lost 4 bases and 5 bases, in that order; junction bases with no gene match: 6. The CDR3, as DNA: TGCGCCAGCAGCCCGACAGGGGGCGGTTATCAGCCCCAGCATTTT. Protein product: CASSPTGGGYQPQHF.